Detailed here is one TCR beta chain. This specimen belongs to a study of blood T cell repertoires in COVID-19. Study background: Samples came from the United States, Italy and Spain, spanning acute and convalescent COVID-19.

The CDR3 has 14 residues. Germline V gene data show CDR1 as SGHDN and CDR2 as FVKESK. Trimming pared 5 bases from V and 5 bases from J, leaving 16 bases between. As processed by the authors: How many nucleated cells were present was estimated from reference gene primer amplification. The method was immunoSEQ multiplex PCR; TCRdb's version includes in-frame clones alone and lacks a portion of them. Clone size and V and J calls were adopted from that table, with D and trimming inferred from the DNA. Among about 260,000 clones listed, less than 90% were seen once. The V gene is TRBV14, the J gene TRBJ2-7; D is possibly TRBD1 (6 bases). Sequenced sample: peripheral blood. The TCR comes from a man between 60 and 75 years old who had recovered from COVID-19. DNA of the CDR3: TGTGCCAGCAGCTATGGACAGTTCCAGGACGAGCAGTACTTC. Translating gives CASSYGQFQDEQYF.